These 13 T cell receptor beta chains came from one sample sequenced in a study of persistence of HIV-infected CD4 T cells. This nonspecific control used anti-CD3/anti-CD28 bead stimulation of CD4+ T cells. Sorting selected CD4+ T cells upregulating both CD40 ligand and CD69. Sequencing used immunoSEQ version 4 in survey mode. Measured with immunoSEQ multiplex PCR; TCRdb has only the in-frame clones, and not every one. The sample lists about 37,000 clones; roughly 90% were seen once. No cognate antigen is known for these TCRs. The sample was CD4+ T cells sorted from PBMCs after approximately 19-hour stimulation, taken from a patient who received antiretroviral therapy. Every receptor here comes from an adult man with HIV who was CMV-seropositive.

The chain carries TRBV11-2 and TRBJ1-6, with D perhaps matching TRBD1 (5 bases). The CDR3 extends over 15 amino acids. V lost 1 base and J 8 bases, leaving 12 bases between the germline ends. Germline values: CDR1 SGHAT, CDR2 FQNNGV. This CDR3 is CASSLGDRRDSPLHF. The CDR3, as DNA: TGTGCCAGCAGCTTAGGGGACCGCAGGGATTCACCCCTCCACTTT. The whole variable domain, filled in from reference TRBV11-2 and TRBJ1-6, reads EAGVAQSPRYKIIEKRQSVAFWCNPISGHATLYWYQQILGQGPKLLIQFQNNGVVDDSQLPKDRFSAERLKGVDSTLKIQPAKLEDSAVYLCASSLGDRRDSPLHFGNGTRLTVT.

The chain uses TRBV6-1 and TRBJ2-1; TRBD1 agrees at 11 bases. Trimming took 3 bases from V and 8 from J; bases not matched to a gene: 9. The CDR3 has 16 residues. CDR1 MNHNS and CDR2 SASEGT come from the germline V gene. The CDR3 coding sequence is TGTGCCAGCAGTGAGGGGACAGGGGGAGGGCTCGATGAGCAGTTCTTC. Its protein product is CASSEGTGGGLDEQFF.

V and J are TRBV12-3 or TRBV12-4 and TRBJ2-7, with D perhaps matching TRBD1 (6 bases). The CDR3 has 13 amino acids. V was shortened by 6 bases and J by 6 bases, with 15 bases between the two germline ends. This CDR3 reads CASSPKRQAEQYF. DNA for the CDR3: TGTGCCAGCAGCCCCAAACGACAGGCCGAGCAGTACTTC.

The chain has TRBV4-3 and TRBJ2-1, with D possibly being TRBD2 (6 bases). The CDR3 loop spans 17 amino acids. Germline-derived CDR1 and CDR2 are LGHNA and YSLEER. The V gene lost 3 bases and the J gene lost 3 bases, with 18 bases spanning the gap. The CDR3 nucleotides read TGCGCCAGCAGCCATGGCCTCCGTGCTAGCGACTACAATGAGCAGTTCTTC. As protein: CASSHGLRASDYNEQFF.

CDR3 sequence (DNA): TGTGCCAGCAACATGGCGGACAGGGGGAACATTCAGTACTTC. It encodes CASNMADRGNIQYF. This chain connects TRBV28 to TRBJ2-4; TRBD1 matches 10 bases. V lost 7 bases, J lost 7 bases, and 7 bases stayed unmatched. The CDR3 has 14 residues. The germline V gene encodes CDR1 MDHEN and CDR2 SYDVKM. The whole variable domain, remainder taken from reference TRBV28 and TRBJ2-4, is DVKVTQSSRYLVKRTGEKVFLECVQDMDHENMFWYRQDPGLGLRLIYFSYDVKMKEKGDIPEGYSVSREKKERFSLILESASTNQTSMYLCASNMADRGNIQYFGAGTRLSVL.

This clone was recorded only once. The rearrangement joins TRBV19 to TRBJ2-1, with TRBD1 matching 8 bases. Germline loops: CDR1 LNHDA, CDR2 SQIVND (reference sequence). The CDR3 covers 15 residues. V was clipped by 5 bases and J by 7 bases; unmatched bases: 10. Here the CDR3 reads CASSHQGQGTNEQFF. CDR3 coding DNA: TGTGCCAGTAGTCACCAAGGACAGGGCACGAATGAGCAGTTCTTC.

The CDR3 coding sequence is TGTGCCATCAGTGACACCACTAGCGCAAAAGAGACCCAGTACTTC. Amino acids: CAISDTTSAKETQYF. This chain joins TRBV10-3 and TRBJ2-5; 7 nucleotides match TRBD2. The V gene's germline CDR1 is ENHRY and CDR2 SYGVKD. Trimming removed 3 bases from V and 3 bases from J; junction bases left unmatched: 7. This CDR3 region has 15 residues.

V gene TRBV30 combines with J gene TRBJ1-1; D is perhaps TRBD1 (5 bases). The V end was cut by 6 bases, the J end by 10 bases, with 12 bases between. This CDR3 region has 10 residues. Germline V gene data show CDR1 as GTSNPN and CDR2 as SVGIG (reference sequence). CDR3 residues: CACHGGGAFF. CDR3 coding DNA: TGTGCCTGTCACGGGGGAGGAGCTTTCTTT.

This rearrangement joins TRBV6-5 to TRBJ1-5; 7 bases line up with TRBD1. Trimming removed 6 bases from V and 1 base from J; junction bases left unmatched: 3. The CDR3 contains 14 residues. Germline lookup yields CDR1 MNHEY and CDR2 SVGAGI. The CDR3 DNA follows: TGTGCCAGCAGCCTGGACAGGAGCAATCAGCCCCAGCATTTT. This sequence encodes CASSLDRSNQPQHF.

This chain connects TRBV2 to TRBJ1-6; possible D gene TRBD1, 5 bases. CDR1 is SNHLY and CDR2 is FYNNEI in the germline V gene. Trimming cost V 7 bases and J 5 bases, with 12 bases left between them. The CDR3 has 14 amino acids. CDR3 residues: CASNRRGDNSPLHF. Written as DNA, the CDR3 is TGTGCCAGCAATCGGAGAGGGGATAATTCACCCCTCCACTTT.

This sequence joins TRBV5-1 and TRBJ1-6; no firm D call. The germline V gene has CDR1 SGHRS and CDR2 YFSETQ. The CDR3 contains 14 residues. V lost 3 bases, J lost 7 bases, and 11 bases lay in between. CDR3 region: CASSSGPQNSPLHF. In DNA, the CDR3 is TGCGCCAGCAGCTCCGGGCCCCAGAATTCACCCCTCCACTTT.

The chain links TRBV6-2 or TRBV6-3 to TRBJ1-6; D remains unclear. The germline V gene has CDR1 MNHEY and CDR2 SVGEGT. The CDR3 sequence is 13 residues long. The V gene lost 2 bases and the J gene lost 9 bases, with 8 bases spanning the gap. CDR3 bases: TGTGCCAGCAGTTACGAAAGACGTTCACCCCTCCACTTT. This codes for CASSYERRSPLHF.

This sequence joins TRBV7-2 and TRBJ2-4; tentatively, D is TRBD2 (5 bases). This CDR3 comprises 14 residues. Trimming removed 4 bases at V and 8 bases at J, with 15 bases between. The V gene's germline CDR1 is SGHTA and CDR2 FQGNSA. CDR3 in DNA: TGTGCCAGCAGCTCCGGACTGTCCCCGGACATTCAGTACTTC. Its protein is CASSSGLSPDIQYF. The full variable domain, in which reference TRBV7-2 and TRBJ2-4 provide the parts outside the CDR3, is GAGVSQSPSNKVTEKGKDVELRCDPISGHTALYWYRQSLGQGLEFLIYFQGNSAPDKSGLPSDRFSAERTGGSVSTLTIQRTQQEDSAVYLCASSSGLSPDIQYFGAGTRLSVL.